The TCR beta chain described here comes from a study of blood T cell repertoires in COVID-19 (dated by TCRdb to 2018 to 2021). About the study as a whole: The collaborator samples originated in the United States, Italy and Spain and spanned the acute and convalescent phases of COVID-19. The sample metadata nearly always contained a de-identified subject ID, COVID-19 status, age in years and sex. A freely available public database, intended as a resource for researchers studying the immune response to SARS-CoV-2, is where the repertoires were released. The samples were drawn from two sources: the first 160 participants of the ongoing ImmuneRACE study, and fewer than 1,500 subjects contributed by 6 global collaborators. Where available, HLA class I and class II types were taken from metadata supplied by the sample provider and were not determined by assay-based typing. The material from the prospective study consisted of cDNA or gDNA derived from T cells, B-cell-depleted T cells, or PBMCs. Subjects who had been exposed to COVID-19, were actively infected with it, or had recovered from it provided the deeply sampled blood TCRbeta repertoires that made up the dataset. Beyond this particular receptor, the publication reports: Clinical and demographic metadata were provided uncurated, with the amount varying by source and participant.

TCRbeta CDR3 regions were amplified from genomic DNA using the immunoSEQ Assay, a bias-controlled multiplex PCR. As for the original processing: The number of nucleated cells in each sample was estimated by amplification of reference gene primers within the assay. To quantify the absolute abundance of each unique TCRbeta CDR3 rearrangement, sequence reads were collapsed and filtered. For each sample, productive Simpson clonality was calculated as the square root of Simpson's diversity index over productive rearrangements. The source is immuneACCESS, and TCRdb retained only in-frame sequences with V and J called. Part of the clones is not carried over; for the studies checked, unresolved V genes explain less than half of this, and the remainder is unexplained. V, J and clone size are taken as reported in that table, and D and trimming were inferred from the DNA itself. In this sample the table shows just under 60,000 clones, 78% of which occur a single time. The ten biggest clones cover around 12% of the sample.

On this clone itself: Its binding antigen is unknown. No much larger clone is present one base from it, and per-base qualities are unavailable.

The junction shows trimming of 4 bases on V and 7 bases on J, and the gene matches do not reach 7 bases of it. According to the germline V gene (reference sequence), CDR1 reads LGHDT and CDR2 reads YNNKEL. The CDR3 measures 15 amino acids from cysteine to phenylalanine. CDR3 DNA is the only sequence kept; it has 45 bases, read in frame from the first base. Each collaborating institution followed its own protocols to collect whole blood in K2EDTA tubes. For TCRbeta analysis, collaborator samples were shipped as frozen whole blood, as isolated PBMCs, or as DNA extracted from either sample type. This clonotype was obtained from a man older than 75 with acute or convalescent COVID-19. The sample comprised peripheral blood. This sequence uses TRBV3-1 (or the pseudogene TRBV3-2) and TRBJ1-2; TRBD1 aligns with 12 central bases. CDR3 sequence: CASSLRDRGPIGYTF. The sequenced DNA: TGTGCCAGCAGCCTCAGGGACAGGGGGCCAATTGGCTACACCTTC.